Below are 29 T cell receptor beta chains sequenced from a single sample in a study of metastatic and nonmetastatic thyroid tumors. TCRdb re-processed the PCR reads through MiXCR. The data hold some 23,000 clones, with roughly 20% observed a single time. Prior to thyroid surgery, none of the patients had received any treatment. Sequenced input: blood. Receptor source: a female donor with papillary thyroid cancer or a benign thyroid nodule (not recorded which). Some clones in this sample may be carry-over from other donors' samples.

In its sample, this clone was seen many times. The V gene is TRBV4-1, the J gene TRBJ2-1; 8 bases are a match to TRBD1. The germline V gene has CDR1 MGHRA and CDR2 YSYEKL. The CDR3 consists of 20 residues. The J segment lost 0 bases and the V segment lost 1 base, leaving 14 bases of the junction unmatched. CDR3 amino acids: CASSQGGQAIPPLSYNEQFF. The CDR3 nucleotides are TGCGCCAGCAGCCAAGGGGGACAGGCCATTCCGCCTCTCTCCTACAATGAGCAGTTCTTC.

In its sample, this clone was seen many times. The J gene is TRBJ2-5, the V gene TRBV20-1; 12 bases are shared with TRBD1. J gave up 5 bases and V 1 base, and 14 bases lay outside the gene matches. Germline-derived CDR1 and CDR2 are DFQATT and SNEGSKA (reference sequence). CDR3 size: 18 residues. CDR3 loop: CSARGGQGAMLSGETQYF. CDR3 DNA sequence: TGCAGTGCTAGAGGGGGACAGGGGGCGATGCTTTCGGGGGAGACCCAGTACTTC.

This chain uses TRBV11-2 with TRBJ1-2; TRBD1 matches at 9 bases. CDR1 and CDR2 from the germline V gene are SGHAT and FQNNGV. The CDR3 contains 16 residues. The trim removed 6 bases at V and 1 base at J, leaving 9 bases unmatched. The CDR3 DNA reads TGTGCCAGCAGTTTTACCGGGACAGGGATTAACTATGGCTACACCTTC. Translating it yields CASSFTGTGINYGYTF.

This clone was counted a few times. At one boundary the junction diverges from the germline segment, which might be a read error. This chain links TRBV27 with TRBJ1-5; no reliable D call. Germline V gene data show CDR1 as MNHEY and CDR2 as SMNVEV (reference sequence). The CDR3 is 14 amino acids. The CDR3 loop reads CASSAGSSGQTQNF. CDR3 coding DNA: TGTGCCAGCAGTGCCGGATCCTCCGGTCAGACCCAGAATTTT.

This clone was detected many times. The chain combines TRBV12-3 or TRBV12-4 with TRBJ1-3, with 7 bases lining up with TRBD1. This CDR3 region has 14 residues. V shed 2 bases and J 4 bases; nucleotides not matched to a gene: 2. The CDR3 region has the DNA TGTGCCAGCAGTTTATGGACAGGAGGAAACACCATATATTTT. Protein sequence: CASSLWTGGNTIYF.

The chain recombines TRBV6-2 or TRBV6-3 with TRBJ2-7; D is ambiguous. The V end lost 11 bases, the J end lost 7 bases, and 15 bases lay between the germline ends. The CDR3 spans 11 residues. Per the germline V gene, CDR1 is MNHEY and CDR2 is SVGEGT. For the CDR3, the DNA is TGTGCCGTGGGGTACGTCTATGAGCAGTACTTC. It yields the protein CAVGYVYEQYF.

This clone was recorded at least ten times. J is TRBJ1-5 and V is TRBV29-1; D ambiguous. This CDR3 region has 13 residues. Germline values: CDR1 SQVTM, CDR2 ANQGSEA. Between the trimmed V and J ends, which lost 6 bases and 4 bases, there was a span of 13 bases. The CDR3: CSVEDGKNQPQHF. For the CDR3, the DNA is TGCAGCGTCGAGGACGGAAAAAATCAGCCCCAGCATTTT.

This clone has only a few counts. The chain couples TRBV27 to TRBJ1-2; possibly TRBD1 for D (6 bases). V shed 6 bases and J shed 11 bases, with 25 bases lying between them. This CDR3 spans 15 amino acids. Per the germline V gene, CDR1 is MNHEY and CDR2 is SMNVEV (reference sequence). The DNA of the CDR3 is TGTGCCAGCAGCCAGCGGCCAGGGGAGCGTTTGGTATACACCTTC. It yields the protein CASSQRPGERLVYTF.

This clone showed up many times. The V and J genes are TRBV7-9 and TRBJ1-1; possibly TRBD1 for D (5 bases). Germline V gives CDR1 SEHNR, CDR2 FQNEAQ (reference sequence). With 9 bases removed from V and 4 bases from J, the gap between germline ends came to 12 bases. This CDR3 region has 12 residues. CDR3 DNA: TGTGCCAGAGGGGAGTTGGGCACTGAAGCTTTCTTT. Translating gives CARGELGTEAFF.

This clone came up many times. The chain uses TRBV7-2 and TRBJ2-5; TRBD1 agrees at 8 bases. CDR1 is SGHTA and CDR2 is FQGNSA in the germline V gene. J gave up 5 bases and V 1 base, and 3 bases lay outside the gene matches. The CDR3 extends over 14 amino acids. Here the CDR3 reads CASSLGAGGETQYF. The CDR3 nucleotides are TGTGCCAGCAGCTTAGGGGCAGGGGGCGAGACCCAGTACTTC.

Regarding this clone: This may stem from a read error, because a much larger clone lies one nucleotide away. The chain carries TRBV28 and TRBJ1-1; the D is unclear. From germline, CDR1 is MDHEN and CDR2 SYDVKM. The CDR3 length is 13 residues. The CDR3 protein is CASRLGETTEAFF. As DNA, the CDR3 is TGCGCCAGCAGGTTGGGTGAGACCACTGAAGCTTTCTTT.

This clone has just a few counts. At one of its ends the junction is not consistent with the germline gene, which may arise from a read error. The V and J genes are TRBV6-1 and TRBJ2-1; D is possibly TRBD2 (6 bases). Germline CDR1 is MNHNS and CDR2 is SASEGT. The CDR3 consists of 15 residues. CDR3 loop: CASSRLEGEPREQSF. In DNA form, the CDR3 reads TGTGCCAGCAGCCGACTAGAGGGAGAGCCCCGTGAGCAGTCCTTC.

The rearrangement joins TRBV19 to TRBJ2-1, with D unclear. This CDR3 comprises 12 residues. CDR1 is LNHDA and CDR2 is SQIVND in the germline V gene (reference sequence). V was pared by 4 bases and J by 3 bases, with 4 bases between. CDR3 region: CASSRGYNEQFF. The CDR3, as DNA: TGTGCCAGTAGTAGGGGCTACAATGAGCAGTTCTTC.

Here the CDR3 reads CASTRVLAVVTGELFF. DNA of the CDR3: TGTGCCAGCACCCGCGTACTAGCGGTAGTGACCGGGGAGCTGTTTTTT. The V gene is TRBV27, the J gene TRBJ2-2; 8 nucleotides agree with TRBD2. This CDR3 spans 16 amino acids. Trimming removed 7 bases from V and 5 bases from J; junction bases left unmatched: 12. Germline V gene lookup returns CDR1 MNHEY and CDR2 SMNVEV (reference sequence).

There are a few counts of this clone. V usage is TRBV27 and J usage is TRBJ1-3; D is unresolved. V lost 0 bases and J 1 base, leaving 7 bases between the germline ends. The CDR3 totals 15 residues. Germline V gene data show CDR1 as MNHEY and CDR2 as SMNVEV (reference sequence). Here the CDR3 reads CASSLSAGSGNTIYF. The CDR3, as DNA: TGTGCCAGCAGTTTATCGGCGGGGTCTGGAAACACCATATATTTT.

This clone was seen many times. The chain is built from TRBV20-1 and TRBJ2-7, with 7 bases aligning to TRBD2. CDR3 length: 14 residues. Germline CDR1 DFQATT, CDR2 SNEGSKA (reference sequence). The trim removed 6 bases at V and 6 bases at J, leaving 14 bases unmatched. This chain's CDR3 is CSAATGTTPSEQYF. CDR3 coding DNA: TGCAGTGCCGCCACCGGGACTACCCCTTCCGAGCAGTACTTC.

At least ten counts were recorded for this clone. Other DNA sequences in this sample translate to the same CDR3. This chain joins TRBV7-2 and TRBJ2-5; D call uncertain. CDR1 is SGHTA, CDR2 FQGNSA, per germline. This CDR3 spans 16 amino acids. The V and J ends lost 0 bases and 2 bases respectively, with 13 bases between them. The CDR3 here is CASSLASSDGQETQYF. In nucleotides, the CDR3 is TGTGCCAGCAGCTTAGCGAGCTCGGACGGTCAAGAGACCCAGTACTTC.

As concerns this clone: At one end, the junction sequence differs from germline, possibly due to a read error. The V gene is TRBV6-2 or TRBV6-3, the J gene TRBJ2-3; TRBD2 might be the D (6 bases). Germline CDR1 MNHEY, CDR2 SVGEGT. The CDR3 has 17 amino acids. In DNA, the CDR3 is TGCGCCAGCAGTTCCCCTTCGCGGGATACAGACCGAGATACGCAGTATTTT. Encoded protein: CASSSPSRDTDRDTQYF.

The V call is TRBV10-2, the J call TRBJ2-7, with D possibly matching TRBD1 (6 bases). The V gene's germline CDR1 is WSHSY and CDR2 SAAADI. The V gene lost 5 bases and the J gene lost 7 bases, with 21 bases spanning the gap. The CDR3 spans 15 residues. The CDR3 DNA sequence: TGCGCCAGCAGTCTCCCCCAGGGGCGGGTAGGAGAGCAGTACTTC. Its translation: CASSLPQGRVGEQYF.

This clone was counted only a few times. V usage is TRBV6-1 and J usage is TRBJ1-2; tentative D call: TRBD1 (5 bases). The CDR3 totals 15 residues. Trimming removed 6 bases from V and 5 bases from J, with 19 bases in between. CDR1 MNHNS and CDR2 SASEGT come from the germline V gene. The CDR3 coding sequence is TGTGCCAGCAGCCAAGTAGTCGGGACCGATTATGGCTACACCTTC. This codes for CASSQVVGTDYGYTF.

This clone was found many times. The CDR3 is CASSETGGNEKLFF. CDR3 in DNA: TGCGCCAGCAGTGAGACAGGGGGTAATGAAAAACTGTTTTTT. The rearrangement joins TRBV10-2 to TRBJ1-4; 8 positions agree with TRBD1. This CDR3 spans 14 amino acids. J lost 4 bases, V lost 2 bases, and 0 bases had no gene match. CDR1 is WSHSY and CDR2 is SAAADI in the germline V gene.

This clone was picked up a small number of times. The chain links TRBV28 to TRBJ1-2, with D hard to call. The CDR3 is 13 residues long. V gave up 5 bases and J gave up 7 bases, with 14 bases separating them. Germline V gives CDR1 MDHEN, CDR2 SYDVKM. The DNA of the CDR3 is TGTGCCAGCAGTCCCGACCTGTCTTGTGGCTACACCTTC. Translating gives CASSPDLSCGYTF.

This clone was detected ten times or more. The rearrangement uses TRBV19 and TRBJ2-3, with TRBD2 matching 7 bases. This CDR3 spans 15 amino acids. Unmatched junction bases numbered 9, after V lost 6 bases and J lost 3 bases. The germline CDR1 and CDR2 sequences are LNHDA and SQIVND (reference sequence). This CDR3 reads CASSDQGGWTDTQYF. In DNA form, the CDR3 reads TGTGCCAGTAGCGACCAGGGAGGGTGGACAGATACGCAGTATTTT.

The V gene is TRBV4-2, the J gene TRBJ1-4; weak D call: TRBD1 (5 bases). Trimming took 1 base from V and 2 from J, leaving 20 bases between them. This CDR3 spans 19 amino acids. Germline V gene lookup returns CDR1 LGHNA and CDR2 YNFKEQ. The CDR3 loop is CASSQAFSQGWWTNEKLFF. CDR3 in DNA: TGTGCCAGCAGCCAAGCGTTTAGTCAGGGATGGTGGACTAATGAAAAACTGTTTTTT.

This clone was observed many times. The chain couples TRBV12-3 or TRBV12-4 to TRBJ2-3; TRBD2 matches 8 bases. The CDR3 runs 15 residues. Losses at the gene ends were 6 bases for V and 4 bases for J; bases not matched to a gene: 9. The CDR3 DNA reads as TGTGCCAGCAGGACCGGGACTAGTAGCGCAGATACGCAGTATTTT. Amino acids: CASRTGTSSADTQYF.

The rearrangement links TRBV5-1 to TRBJ2-2; possibly TRBD1 for D (6 bases). V was shortened by 10 bases and J by 3 bases, with 22 bases between the two germline ends. The CDR3 spans 16 residues. CDR1 is SGHRS, CDR2 YFSETQ, per germline. The CDR3 sequence: CAGTFLWGTYTGELFF. As DNA, the CDR3 is TGCGCCGGCACCTTCCTCTGGGGGACATACACCGGGGAGCTGTTTTTT.

The V call is TRBV14, the J call TRBJ2-7; D is ambiguous. The CDR3 is 14 amino acids. With 0 bases removed from V and 1 base from J, the gap between germline ends came to 7 bases. CDR1 SGHDN and CDR2 FVKESK come from the germline V gene. CDR3 protein: CASSQDWDSYEQYF. CDR3 DNA sequence: TGTGCCAGCAGCCAAGACTGGGATTCCTACGAGCAGTACTTC.

This clone is medium-sized within its sample. The chain couples TRBV28 to TRBJ2-7; 7 bases map to TRBD1. CDR1 is MDHEN and CDR2 is SYDVKM in the germline V gene. The CDR3 runs 13 residues. V shed 6 bases, J shed 2 bases, and the junction held 4 bases outside the gene matches. CDR3 nucleotides: TGTGCCAGCAGCGCGACAGGGCCCTACGAGCAGTACTTC. This gives the protein CASSATGPYEQYF.

This clone was counted ten times or more. The chain has TRBV9 and TRBJ2-6; D possibly corresponds to TRBD2 (5 bases). The CDR3 spans 15 residues. V was cut by 5 bases and J by 0 bases, with 9 bases left in between. Germline CDR1 reads SGDLS; CDR2 reads YYNGEE. The CDR3 nucleotides are TGTGCCAGCAGGAAAGGGAGCTCTGGGGCCAACGTCCTGACTTTC. Its translation is CASRKGSSGANVLTF.